This T cell receptor (beta chain) was recovered during a study of blood T cells in healthy people across ages (dated by TCRdb to 2013 to 2016). Broadly, across the study: Template switching captured roughly one uniquely barcoded TCR beta cDNA molecule per two T cells in model experiments. To track age-related changes in TCR beta repertoire diversity, the study relied on deep sequencing normalized with unique cDNA molecular identifiers. Four age groups were formed from the donors: young (average approximately 15 years), middle-aged (more than 35), aged (about 62) and long-lived (roughly 88). To avoid experimental bias, donors of different ages were randomly spread across the sequencing lanes. Using the same blood draw, the study looked at two additional independent replicas of 1 million unique cDNA reads for two donors, one aged 18 to 30 and the other aged 80 or older.

V loses 1 base, J loses 4 bases, and the germline ends lie 11 bases apart. The CDR3 goes from the cysteine to the phenylalanine over 13 residues. Solely the CDR3 DNA is kept, with 39 bases framed from the first base. CDR1 and CDR2 are drawn from the germline V gene (reference sequence): GTSNPN, SVGIG. The donors were about 40 Caucasian individuals from Russia, aged roughly 6 to 100 years, who were systemically healthy. Each donor gave around 9 milliliters of peripheral blood, collected into EDTA-treated Vacutainer tubes. Ficoll-Paque density-gradient centrifugation was used to isolate PBMCs, with at least 7 million per sample. Trizol reagent was used to extract total RNA from PBMCs, with at least 6 micrograms per sample. For every donor, an aliquot of PBMCs went through flow cytometry to measure the percentages of naive CD45RAhigh/CD27high T cells. With respect to this clonotype: No antigen is known for it. No quality values exist for individual bases; no much larger clone is one base distant.

Results the study describes overall, beyond this receptor: The percentage of naive T cells measured by flow cytometry correlated strongly with observed TCR beta diversity. Donor CMV infection status was unknown, potentially confounding age-related changes in expanded clonotypes. As age increased, observed TCR beta diversity per million T cells dropped in a roughly linear way, and a significant reduction was already evident by age 40. Total diversity estimates from one million sequenced T cells were considered lower bounds and underestimates. Conclusive comparison of naive and antigen-experienced compartments was prevented by the profiling of bulk unsorted PBMCs. Compared with the aged group, the long-lived group had more naive CD4+ T cells, fewer expanded clones and increased TCR diversity, suggesting age selection.

The library was made by 5' RACE. The instrument given in TCRdb is Illumina HiSeq 2500. A second PCR of about 6 to 11 cycles was performed with a sample-barcoded 5' primer and a J-beta primer mix. Each TCR beta cDNA molecule received a unique molecular identifier from a template-switch 5' adaptor carrying 12 random nucleotides. Each sample yielded at least 3 million CDR3-containing paired-end reads. The Mint cDNA synthesis kit, primed by a TRBC-specific oligonucleotide, was used to synthesize first-strand cDNA from all RNA. After uracil-DNA glycosylase treatment, a first 18-cycle PCR used universal primers M1SS and BC2_uni_R on all cDNA. The paper's processing steps were these. For normalization, 1 million high-quality reads, each with a distinct molecular identifier, were randomly selected from each sample. Instead of being binned into consensus sequences, reads with shared molecular identifiers were discarded. MiTCR, run with a Q25 quality threshold and the strictest error-elimination algorithm, handled CDR3 identification, clonotype clustering and error correction. A nonparametric unseen species model with Euler transformation was used to estimate a lower bound on total TCR beta diversity. TCRdb took the public reads, trimmed them with fastp at Q25, ran MiXCR for clone calling and kept in-frame beta chains. CDR3 protein sequences are deduplicated, and each keeps its most common genes and DNA. For this entry, the V and J calls and clone size follow TCRdb and not the study's own pipeline. The table for this sample lists over 1,200,000 distinct CDR3 sequences; roughly 64% of them were counted only once. The ten largest clones take up roughly 7% of the sample.

The chain couples TRBV30 to TRBJ2-7, and perhaps TRBD2 as D gene, on 5 matching bases. Sequencing used blood. This clonotype originated in a man between 18 and 35 years old in good health. The CDR3 amino acid sequence is: CAWSGLAAYEQYF. Read as DNA, the sequence is TGTGCCTGGAGTGGGCTAGCAGCTTACGAGCAGTACTTC.